The 9 T cell receptor beta chains listed next were all sequenced from one sample in a study of OX40 agonist ivuxolimab in advanced cancers. The repertoire was sequenced with immunoSEQ multiplex PCR; TCRdb's copy has only in-frame clones and lacks some. This table has about 76,000 clones, approximately 86% appearing once. Sequences were derived from CD4+ or CD8+ T cells sorted from blood, sampled in a trial of the OX40 agonist ivuxolimab. The receptors were sampled from an adult with an advanced solid tumor such as melanoma, head and neck, liver or kidney cancer.

The chain combines TRBV7-3 with TRBJ2-3; TRBD2 aligns across 10 bases. CDR1 is SGHTA, CDR2 FQGTGA, per germline. The CDR3 loop spans 15 amino acids. The trim removed 3 bases at V and 4 bases at J, leaving 4 bases unmatched. The CDR3, as DNA: TGTGCCAGCAGCTTCCTAGCGGGGGCCCCAGATACGCAGTATTTT. Translation: CASSFLAGAPDTQYF.

Turning to this clone: In this CDR3 the conserved last residue, phenylalanine or tryptophan, is missing, so a read error is likely. This chain uses TRBV5-8 with TRBJ1-6; 7 positions agree with TRBD1. Germline V CDR1 and CDR2: SGHTS, YDEGEE. Germline trimming cut 2 bases from V and 9 bases from J; bases unmatched to any gene: 5. The CDR3 is made up of 14 amino acids. The CDR3 here is CASSLRDSFSPLHL. The DNA for the CDR3 is TGTGCCAGCAGCTTACGGGACAGTTTTTCACCCCTCCACCTT.

The V gene is TRBV10-3, the J gene TRBJ2-3; maybe TRBD1 (6 bases). Trimming took 5 bases from V and 3 from J, leaving 15 bases between them. The CDR3 contains 15 residues. Germline assignment: CDR1 ENHRY and CDR2 SYGVKD. CDR3 residues: CAISLTGKVTDTQYF. For the CDR3, the DNA is TGTGCCATCAGTTTGACAGGCAAGGTAACAGATACGCAGTATTTT.

Details on this clone: The junction differs from germline at one of its ends, possibly a read error. The chain has TRBV2 and TRBJ2-7; 9 bases are shared with TRBD1. The CDR3 extends over 14 amino acids. The germline CDR1 and CDR2 sequences are SNHLY and FYNNEI. As DNA, the CDR3 is TGTGCCAGTAGTGATAGACAGGGGGGATACGAGCAGTACTTC. Translated, it gives CASSDRQGGYEQYF. Variable domain in full (rest from reference TRBV2 and TRBJ2-7): EPEVTQTPSHQVTQMGQEVILRCVPISNHLYFYWYRQILGQKVEFLVSFYNNEISEKSEIFDDQFSVERPDGSNFTLKIRSTKLEDSAMYFCASSDRQGGYEQYFGPGTRLTVT.

The chain joins TRBV10-3 to TRBJ2-3; weak D call: TRBD2 (5 bases). The germline V gene has CDR1 ENHRY and CDR2 SYGVKD. The CDR3 spans 15 residues. V dropped 7 bases and J dropped 0 bases, with 14 bases sitting between them. Here the CDR3 reads CAIMRSGSSTDTQYF. Written as DNA, the CDR3 is TGTGCCATCATGAGGTCGGGGTCTAGCACAGATACGCAGTATTTT.

This chain uses TRBV11-2 with TRBJ2-3; D gene ambiguous. CDR1 is SGHAT and CDR2 is FQNNGV in the germline V gene. There are 15 residues in the CDR3. Trimming pared 4 bases from V and 2 bases from J, leaving 13 bases between. The CDR3 is CASSSNWWDTDTQYF. The CDR3 DNA sequence: TGTGCCAGCAGCTCCAACTGGTGGGACACAGATACGCAGTATTTT. Full variable domain (rest looked up from reference TRBV11-2 and TRBJ2-3): EAGVAQSPRYKIIEKRQSVAFWCNPISGHATLYWYQQILGQGPKLLIQFQNNGVVDDSQLPKDRFSAERLKGVDSTLKIQPAKLEDSAVYLCASSSNWWDTDTQYFGPGTRLTVL.

The V call is TRBV5-8, the J call TRBJ2-7; 11 nucleotides align to TRBD1. The CDR3 contains 15 residues. The junction had 6 bases not matched to a gene; V was cut back by 4 bases and J by 3 bases. Germline lookup yields CDR1 SGHTS and CDR2 YDEGEE. The chain's CDR3 is CASSRRDRGSYEQYF. The CDR3 DNA sequence: TGTGCCAGCAGCCGTCGGGACAGGGGGAGCTACGAGCAGTACTTC.

J is TRBJ1-2 and V is TRBV5-1; 7 bases map to TRBD1. The CDR3 contains 16 residues. In germline, CDR1 is SGHRS, CDR2 YFSETQ. V lost 5 bases to trimming and J lost 8 bases; unmatched junction nucleotides: 18. The CDR3 bases are TGCGCCAGCAGACCCCCCTCCCCGACAGGGCTTTCCGGCTACACCTTC. Amino acid sequence: CASRPPSPTGLSGYTF.

V and J are TRBV18 and TRBJ2-4; TRBD1 might be the D (5 bases). Germline V gene data show CDR1 as KGHSH and CDR2 as LQKENI. The CDR3 extends over 15 amino acids. Trimming took off 0 bases at V and 6 bases at J, with 12 bases between the two ends. CDR3 residues: CASSPPLDIGNIQYF. Here the CDR3 DNA reads TGTGCCAGCTCACCACCGTTGGACATAGGAAACATTCAGTACTTC.